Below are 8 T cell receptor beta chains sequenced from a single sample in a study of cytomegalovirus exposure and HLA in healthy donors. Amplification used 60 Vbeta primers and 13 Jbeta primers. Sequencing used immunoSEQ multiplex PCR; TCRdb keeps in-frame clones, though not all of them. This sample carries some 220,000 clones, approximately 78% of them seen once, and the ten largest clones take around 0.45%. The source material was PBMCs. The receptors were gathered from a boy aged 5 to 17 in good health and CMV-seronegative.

CDR3 DNA sequence: TGTGCCTGGATGGCGGGAGGGGACACTGAAGCTTTCTTT. The encoded protein is CAWMAGGDTEAFF. The chain has TRBV30 and TRBJ1-1, with D possibly TRBD1 on 5 matching bases. Deletions cut 4 bases from V and 3 bases from J, with 12 bases between. The CDR3 has 13 amino acids. CDR1 and CDR2 (germline): GTSNPN, SVGIG (reference sequence).

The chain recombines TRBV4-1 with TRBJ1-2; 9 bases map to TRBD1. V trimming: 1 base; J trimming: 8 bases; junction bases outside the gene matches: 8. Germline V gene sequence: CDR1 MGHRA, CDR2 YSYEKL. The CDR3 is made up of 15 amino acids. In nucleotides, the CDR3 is TGCGCCAGCAGCCAAGGTACAGGGGGCGCGTGCGGCTACACCTTC. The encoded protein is CASSQGTGGACGYTF.

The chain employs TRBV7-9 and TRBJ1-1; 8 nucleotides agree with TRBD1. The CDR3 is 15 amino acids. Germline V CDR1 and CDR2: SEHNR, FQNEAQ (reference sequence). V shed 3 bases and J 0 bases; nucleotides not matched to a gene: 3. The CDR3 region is CASSFRGPLNTEAFF. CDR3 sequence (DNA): TGTGCCAGCAGCTTCAGGGGGCCCTTGAACACTGAAGCTTTCTTT. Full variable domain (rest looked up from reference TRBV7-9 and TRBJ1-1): DTGVSQNPRHKITKRGQNVTFRCDPISEHNRLYWYRQTLGQGPEFLTYFQNEAQLEKSRLLSDRFSAERPKGSFSTLEIQRTEQGDSAMYLCASSFRGPLNTEAFFGQGTRLTVV.

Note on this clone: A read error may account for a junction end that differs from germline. CDR3 nucleotides: TGTGCCCGCAGTGGCGAACAGGGGTTGAACACTGAAGCTTTCTTT. Encoded protein: CARSGEQGLNTEAFF. The chain is built from TRBV6-6 and TRBJ1-1; 7 bases are shared with TRBD1. This CDR3 has 15 residues. Germline-derived CDR1 and CDR2 are MNHNY and SVGAGI (reference sequence).

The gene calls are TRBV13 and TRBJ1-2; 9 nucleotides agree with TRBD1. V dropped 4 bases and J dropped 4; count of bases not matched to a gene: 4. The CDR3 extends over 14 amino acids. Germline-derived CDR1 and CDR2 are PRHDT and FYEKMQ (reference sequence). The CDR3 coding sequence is TGTGCCAGCAGCTCGCCGGGACAGGGCTATGGCTACACCTTC. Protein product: CASSSPGQGYGYTF.

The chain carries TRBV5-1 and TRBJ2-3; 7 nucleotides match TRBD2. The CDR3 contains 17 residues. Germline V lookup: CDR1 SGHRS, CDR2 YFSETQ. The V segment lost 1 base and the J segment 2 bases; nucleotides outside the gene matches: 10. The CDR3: CASSLRRASGHTDTQYF. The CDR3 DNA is TGCGCCAGCAGCTTGAGGAGGGCTAGCGGCCACACAGATACGCAGTATTTT. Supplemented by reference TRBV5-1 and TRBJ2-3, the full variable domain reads KAGVTQTPRYLIKTRGQQVTLSCSPISGHRSVSWYQQTPGQGLQFLFEYFSETQRNKGNFPGRFSGRQFSNSRSEMNVSTLELGDSALYLCASSLRRASGHTDTQYFGPGTRLTVL.

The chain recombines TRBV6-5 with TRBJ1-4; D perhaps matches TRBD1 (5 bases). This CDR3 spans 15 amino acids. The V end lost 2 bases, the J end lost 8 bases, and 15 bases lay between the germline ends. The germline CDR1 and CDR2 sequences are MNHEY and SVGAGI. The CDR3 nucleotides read TGTGCCAGCAGTTACACAGGAGGGAGAGGCGAAAAACTGTTTTTT. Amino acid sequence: CASSYTGGRGEKLFF.

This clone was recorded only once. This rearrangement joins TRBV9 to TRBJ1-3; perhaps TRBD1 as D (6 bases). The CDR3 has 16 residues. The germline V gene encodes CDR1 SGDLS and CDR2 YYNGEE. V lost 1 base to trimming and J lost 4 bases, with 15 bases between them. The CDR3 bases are TGTGCCAGCAGCGTAAAAATTGGGGGCCCAGGAAACACCATATATTTT. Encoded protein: CASSVKIGGPGNTIYF.